This is a list of T cell receptor beta chains from one sample in a study of cytomegalovirus exposure and HLA in healthy donors. Repertoires were generated with immunoSEQ multiplex PCR, while TCRdb's copy carries only in-frame clones and drops some. This sample carries about 160,000 clones, around 80% of them seen once, and the ten largest clones take about 4.5%. The specimen was PBMCs. These receptors were obtained from a man aged 40-49 years in good health and CMV-seronegative. Each CDR3 is given with its conserved first and last residue. The D gene is left open where the match is weak. Clone size appears in some rows only: once, few, many, or a class for an expanded clone.

J gene: TRBJ2-5; D gene: NA; V gene: TRBV7-9; clone size: once; CDR3 DNA: TGTGCCAGCAGCTTAACCCAGGTTGGAGAGACCCAGTACTTC; CDR3 protein: CASSLTQVGETQYF
J gene: TRBJ2-2; D gene: TRBD1; V gene: TRBV7-9; clone size: NA; CDR3 DNA: TGTGCCAGCAGCTCCCGGGACAGGTTCTTGAACACCGGGGAGCTGTTTTTT; CDR3 protein: CASSSRDRFLNTGELFF
J gene: TRBJ1-1; D gene: NA; V gene: TRBV2; clone size: NA; CDR3 DNA: TGTGCCAGCATCGAATATGGGGAGGGAACTGAAGCTTTCTTT; CDR3 protein: CASIEYGEGTEAFF
J gene: TRBJ1-1; D gene: NA; V gene: TRBV9; clone size: once; CDR3 DNA: TGTGCCAGCAGCGTAGGTGGGGGGGTCCACACTGAAGCTTTCTTT; CDR3 protein: CASSVGGGVHTEAFF
J gene: TRBJ2-5; D gene: TRBD2; V gene: TRBV5-1; clone size: NA; CDR3 DNA: TGCGCCAGCAGCAACATAGCGGGGGATAGAGAGACCCAGTACTTC; CDR3 protein: CASSNIAGDRETQYF
J gene: TRBJ2-7; D gene: NA; V gene: TRBV5-1; clone size: NA; CDR3 DNA: TGCGCCAGCAGCTCAAAGGCAGGGTCTGGTTACGAGCAGTACTTC; CDR3 protein: CASSSKAGSGYEQYF
J gene: TRBJ2-3; D gene: TRBD2; V gene: TRBV29-1; clone size: few; CDR3 DNA: TGCAGCATGGGACTAGCGGGGGGAGATACGCAGTATTTT; CDR3 protein: CSMGLAGGDTQYF
J gene: TRBJ1-2; D gene: NA; V gene: TRBV5-1; clone size: NA; CDR3 DNA: TGCGCCAGCAGCCCCTTGACCGGGTCCGGGAGCTATGGCTACACCTTC; CDR3 protein: CASSPLTGSGSYGYTF
J gene: TRBJ2-3; D gene: TRBD2; V gene: TRBV10-1; clone size: NA; CDR3 DNA: TGCGCCAGCAGTAGAGCGGGGAGGGGAGATACGCAGTATTTT; CDR3 protein: CASSRAGRGDTQYF
J gene: TRBJ2-7; D gene: NA; V gene: TRBV7-6; clone size: NA; CDR3 DNA: TGTGCCAGCAGCTTAGAGACCGCCAGGGCAGGCGAGCAGTACTTC; CDR3 protein: CASSLETARAGEQYF
J gene: TRBJ1-2; D gene: TRBD1; V gene: TRBV10-3; clone size: NA; CDR3 DNA: TGTGCCATCAGTGAACTCAGGGGGCCTAACTATGGCTACACCTTC; CDR3 protein: CAISELRGPNYGYTF
J gene: TRBJ1-2; D gene: TRBD1; V gene: TRBV27; clone size: NA; CDR3 DNA: TGTGCCAGCAGGGAGGCCGGGACAGGGACTTACTATGGCTACACCTTC; CDR3 protein: CASREAGTGTYYGYTF